This T cell receptor beta chain is from a study of blood T cells in healthy people across ages. Combining a sample-barcoded 5' primer with a J-beta primer mix, a second PCR ran for about 6 to 11 cycles. TCRdb passed the 5' RACE reads through MiXCR, listing each CDR3 protein once. The top ten hold 6.5% to 8% of the sample, which has 1,300,000 or so distinct CDR3 sequences, around 55% seen once. Comments on this clonotype: Its target is unknown.

Notes on the study in general: A roughly linear age-dependent decrease characterized TCR beta diversity per million T cells.

The CDR3 is 14 amino acids. V lost 4 bases, J lost 4 bases, and 13 bases lay in between. The V gene's germline CDR1 is SGHDN and CDR2 FVKESK. V gene TRBV14 combines with J gene TRBJ1-2; possible D gene TRBD1, 5 bases. What was sequenced was blood. This sequence was found in a man younger than 30 in good health. The CDR3 spells CASSRRQGGYGYTF. CDR3 DNA sequence: TGTGCCAGCAGCCGACGCCAGGGAGGCTATGGCTACACCTTC. The whole variable domain, remainder taken from reference TRBV14 and TRBJ1-2, is EAGVTQFPSHSVIEKGQTVTLRCDPISGHDNLYWYRRVMGKEIKFLLHFVKESKQDESGMPNNRFLAERTGGTYSTLKVQPAELEDSGVYFCASSRRQGGYGYTFGSGTRLTVV.